Listed below are T cell receptor beta chains from one sample, sequenced in a study of blood T cell repertoires in COVID-19. Profiled with immunoSEQ multiplex PCR; TCRdb holds only in-frame clones, not every one. The profile shows over 30,000 clones, roughly four fifths of them singletons. The material sequenced was peripheral blood. The receptors were sampled from a man older than 75 with active or convalescent COVID-19. Each CDR3 is given with its conserved first and last residue. Each record gives: J gene, V gene, CDR3 protein.

TRBJ2-1 TRBV9 CASSDPRSREGHYNEQFF
TRBJ2-1 TRBV28 CLTGTSAYNEQFF
TRBJ2-5 TRBV7-2 CASSSEIQETQYF
TRBJ2-1 TRBV6-5 CASSYTGLAGGNEQFF
TRBJ2-7 TRBV5-1 CASRMGLNSYEQYF
TRBJ2-1 TRBV5-4 CASSPQVAESHSGEQFF
TRBJ2-3 TRBV20-1 CSASVGRTDTQYF
TRBJ1-1 TRBV5-1 CASSLGGGQDTEAFF
TRBJ2-5 TRBV7-9 CASSPQSAGQETQYF
TRBJ1-1 TRBV2 CASTLTVNTEAFF
TRBJ2-7 TRBV7-2 CASSLSIGLAGGGEQYF
TRBJ2-3 TRBV5-4 CASGGTSGDTQYF
TRBJ1-2 TRBV4-1 CASRRIGGIDYGYTF
TRBJ1-1 TRBV11-2 CASSWEQGGYTEAFF
TRBJ1-1 TRBV27 CASSAVGWAEAFF
TRBJ1-5 TRBV1 CTSSQDLQDSYSNQPQHF
TRBJ2-7 TRBV9 CASSVGWAATSYEQYF
TRBJ1-6 TRBV12-3/TRBV12-4 CASTLAGNSPLHF
TRBJ2-7 TRBV5-1 CASSLGTYGEQYF
TRBJ2-7 TRBV6-6 CASSYSLTGISYEQYF
TRBJ2-7 TRBV5-4 CASSFGTGGKYEQYF
TRBJ1-1 TRBV24-1 CATSQGLNTEAFF
TRBJ2-7 TRBV5-5 CASSFQGSGEQYF
TRBJ2-2 TRBV7-2 CASSLVRAAELFF